The 18 T cell receptor beta chains listed next were all sequenced from one sample in a study of blood T cells in healthy people across ages. The authors ran a second PCR of about 7 to 11 cycles using a sample-barcoded 5' primer and a J-beta primer mix. TCRdb re-derived calls from the 5' RACE reads in MiXCR, one entry per CDR3 protein. The sample shows approximately 2,000,000 distinct CDR3 sequences, around 40% of them seen only once. Sequencing was performed on blood. These receptors were taken from a human donor in good health.

The genes are TRBV7-2 and TRBJ2-6; 7 positions agree with TRBD1. J gave up 0 bases and V 3 bases, and 8 bases lay outside the gene matches. Germline V gene lookup returns CDR1 SGHTA and CDR2 FQGNSA. The CDR3 consists of 18 residues. The CDR3 region has the DNA TGTGCCAGCAGCTTCAATTTTGGGACAGTCTCTGGGGCCAACGTCCTGACTTTC. Protein product: CASSFNFGTVSGANVLTF.

The V and J genes are TRBV4-3 and TRBJ2-1, with D possibly TRBD1 on 6 matching bases. CDR1 and CDR2 (germline): LGHNA, YSLEER. Deletions cut 0 bases from V and 6 bases from J, with 12 bases between. The CDR3 contains 15 residues. CDR3 sequence (DNA): TGCGCCAGCAGCCAAGATCTTCAGGGGTTCAATGAGCAGTTCTTC. This encodes CASSQDLQGFNEQFF.

This clonotype showed up just a few times. The chain has TRBV6-5 and TRBJ2-5; 8 nucleotides match TRBD2. Germline lookup yields CDR1 MNHEY and CDR2 SVGAGI. Unmatched junction bases numbered 9, after V lost 5 bases and J lost 7 bases. The CDR3 sequence is 14 residues long. CDR3 region: CASSTSGGVRTQYF. CDR3 DNA: TGTGCCAGCAGTACTAGCGGAGGGGTTCGGACCCAGTACTTC.

The V gene is TRBV7-2, the J gene TRBJ2-5, with D perhaps assigned TRBD1 or TRBD2 (6 bases each). CDR1 is SGHTA, CDR2 FQGNSA, per germline. The CDR3 runs 15 residues. With 3 bases removed from V and 11 bases from J, the gap between germline ends came to 22 bases. The CDR3 DNA is TGTGCCAGCAGCTTCCGGACTCTCGGGGGACATGAGCAGTACTTC. This codes for CASSFRTLGGHEQYF.

This chain joins TRBV3-1 and TRBJ2-1; 10 nucleotides match TRBD2. Germline assignment: CDR1 LGHDT and CDR2 YNNKEL (reference sequence). J was trimmed by 5 bases and V by 0 bases; bases with no gene match: 4. This CDR3 is built from 16 residues. CDR3 nucleotides: TGTGCCAGCAGCCAAGAAGCGGGGGGGCACCACAATGAGCAGTTCTTC. Translated: CASSQEAGGHHNEQFF.

Regarding this clonotype: The junction departs from germline at one end; a sequencing error may be responsible. The CDR3 loop reads CASSRLAGRVGAYNKQFF. CDR3 nucleotides: TGTGCCAGCAGCCGACTAGCGGGGAGGGTCGGGGCCTACAATAAGCAGTTCTTC. This chain uses TRBV6-2 or TRBV6-3 with TRBJ2-1; 11 bases line up with TRBD2. The CDR3 has 18 residues. Germline CDR1 MNHEY, CDR2 SVGEGT.

This clonotype was detected only a few times. The chain uses TRBV5-1 and TRBJ2-3; a weak D match, TRBD1 (6 bases). The V gene's germline CDR1 is SGHRS and CDR2 YFSETQ. The CDR3 has 16 residues. Trimming removed 4 bases from V and 2 bases from J, with 17 bases in between. Here the CDR3 reads CASSLYRETYTDTQYF. The CDR3 DNA reads as TGCGCCAGCAGCCTGTACAGGGAGACCTACACAGATACGCAGTATTTT.

This clonotype was counted between two and nine times. Its ends do not fully match the called genes, so a read error is possible. This chain connects TRBV10-3 to TRBJ2-4, with 7 bases matching TRBD1. The J call may be incorrect, as the DNA end agrees better with TRBJ2-7. This CDR3 is 12 amino acids long. The germline V gene encodes CDR1 ENHRY and CDR2 SYGVKD. The CDR3 DNA reads as TGTGTCATCAGTGTCACAGGGGACGAGCAGTACTTC. Translated: CVISVTGDEQYF.

V and J are TRBV10-3 and TRBJ1-1; no clear D gene. From germline, CDR1 is ENHRY and CDR2 SYGVKD. The CDR3 covers 15 residues. Trimming cost V 0 bases and J 0 bases, with 8 bases left between them. CDR3 in DNA: TGTGCCATCAGTGAGTCTGTCGAATTGAACACTGAAGCTTTCTTT. As protein: CAISESVELNTEAFF.

The sample holds many counts of this clonotype. CDR3 in amino acids: CSVLTHLESTDTQYF. The DNA for the CDR3 is TGCAGCGTTCTGACACATCTTGAAAGCACAGATACGCAGTATTTT. The chain links TRBV29-1 to TRBJ2-3; D remains unclear. Germline CDR1 and CDR2: SQVTM and ANQGSEA. The CDR3 runs 15 residues. The ends were cut back, 5 bases at V and 0 bases at J, with 15 bases in the middle.

This clonotype occurred once. This rearrangement joins TRBV24-1 to TRBJ2-1; 11 bases match TRBD2. Looked up from germline, CDR1 is KGHDR and CDR2 is SFDVKD. J gave up 7 bases and V 7 bases, and 5 bases lay outside the gene matches. The CDR3 length is 14 residues. The CDR3 DNA follows: TGTGCCACCAGCTTAGCGGGGGGGCTAAATGAGCAGTTCTTC. Translation gives CATSLAGGLNEQFF.

The chain joins TRBV28 to TRBJ2-5, with D maybe TRBD2 (5 bases). Germline V lookup: CDR1 MDHEN, CDR2 SYDVKM. The V and J ends lost 8 bases and 1 base respectively, with 11 bases between them. The CDR3 length is 13 residues. The CDR3 protein is CASFSGIQETQYF. CDR3 DNA sequence: TGTGCCAGCTTTTCGGGGATCCAAGAGACCCAGTACTTC.

The rearrangement links TRBV29-1 to TRBJ2-1; TRBD2 matches 9 bases. The junction had 9 bases not matched to a gene; V was cut back by 8 bases and J by 1 base. Germline lookup yields CDR1 SQVTM and CDR2 ANQGSEA. The CDR3 runs 15 residues. The CDR3 DNA reads as TGCAGCTCCCAGCGGGGGGTTCGGTCCTACAATGAGCAGTTCTTC. It is translated as CSSQRGVRSYNEQFF.

This sequence joins TRBV12-5 and TRBJ2-1; the match to TRBD1 covers 10 bases. Trimming removed 3 bases from V and 7 bases from J; junction bases left unmatched: 6. Germline V gene lookup returns CDR1 LGHNT and CDR2 FRNRAP. CDR3 length: 15 amino acids. As DNA, the CDR3 is TGTGCTAGTGGTTTCACGACAGGGGGCGGGAATGAGCAGTTCTTC. Translated: CASGFTTGGGNEQFF.

The rearrangement links TRBV11-1 to TRBJ1-1; a weak D match, TRBD1 (6 bases). The CDR3 loop spans 15 amino acids. Germline V gene sequence: CDR1 SGHAT, CDR2 FQDESV (reference sequence). Trimming cost V 5 bases and J 5 bases, with 18 bases left between them. The DNA for the CDR3 is TGTGCCAGCAGCGCCAGCACGGGGGGCAGGACTGAAGCTTTCTTT. Translating it yields CASSASTGGRTEAFF.

V usage is TRBV6-2 or TRBV6-3 and J usage is TRBJ2-5, with TRBD1 matching over 7 bases. The end of the DNA aligns better with TRBJ2-7, so the J call may be wrong. The germline V gene has CDR1 MNHEY and CDR2 SVGEGT. This CDR3 is built from 16 residues. The CDR3 loop reads CASSSPRGGAVNEQYF. DNA for the CDR3: TGTGCCAGCAGTTCCCCCCGAGGGGGCGCAGTCAACGAGCAGTACTTC.

This clonotype was counted only a few times. The V call is TRBV5-1, the J call TRBJ2-5; D call uncertain. The V end lost 4 bases, the J end lost 2 bases, and 12 bases lay between the germline ends. The CDR3 covers 14 residues. Per the germline V gene, CDR1 is SGHRS and CDR2 is YFSETQ. This chain's CDR3 is CASSILGKQETQYF. In DNA form, the CDR3 reads TGCGCCAGCAGCATCCTTGGTAAACAAGAGACCCAGTACTTC.

This chain uses TRBV6-1 with TRBJ2-3; no firm D call. CDR3 length equals 15 residues. Trimming removed 8 bases from V and 3 bases from J, with 18 bases in between. Germline CDR1 MNHNS, CDR2 SASEGT. CDR3 loop: CASSITGLGTDTQYF. CDR3 DNA sequence: TGTGCCAGCTCGATTACGGGTTTGGGGACAGATACGCAGTATTTT.